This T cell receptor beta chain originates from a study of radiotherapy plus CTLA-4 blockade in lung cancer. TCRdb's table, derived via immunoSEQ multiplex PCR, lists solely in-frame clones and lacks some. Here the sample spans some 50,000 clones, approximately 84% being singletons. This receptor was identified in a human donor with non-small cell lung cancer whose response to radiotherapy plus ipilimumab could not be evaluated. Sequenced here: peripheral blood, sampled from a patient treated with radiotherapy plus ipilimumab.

The CDR3 DNA sequence: TGTGCCAGCAGCCAAGCGGGCAGGGGGCTAAGGAGCACTGAAGCTTTCTTT. Residues: CASSQAGRGLRSTEAFF. This chain joins TRBV16 and TRBJ1-1, with 8 positions matching TRBD1. Germline CDR1 reads KGHSY; CDR2 reads FQNENV. The J segment lost 4 bases and the V segment lost 2 bases, leaving 12 bases of the junction unmatched. This CDR3 region has 17 residues.